This is a list of T cell receptor beta chains from one sample in a study of T cells after yellow fever vaccination. TCRdb itself ran the 5' RACE reads through MiXCR, one entry per CDR3 protein. This table holds hundreds of thousands of distinct CDR3 sequences, approximately 3.8% found once. The material sequenced was PBMCs, taken on the day of the yellow fever booster vaccination. The receptors originated from a man between 18 and 29 years old who received the YFV17D yellow fever vaccine. CDR3s include the opening cysteine and the closing phenylalanine or tryptophan. A D gene is named only where the DNA matches it firmly. The listing skips clone size in some rows; elsewhere it reads once, few, many or a size class.

j_call d_call clone_size v_call cdr3_aa cdr3_nt
TRBJ2-2 TRBD1 many TRBV5-1 CASSYSEGQGFGELFF TGCGCCAGCAGCTACTCGGAGGGACAGGGTTTCGGGGAGCTGTTTTTT
TRBJ1-1 NA once TRBV19 CATRVGATEAFF TGTGCCACCCGCGTGGGGGCCACTGAAGCTTTCTTT
TRBJ2-7 TRBD1 NA TRBV6-5 CASSSPGQGMNEQYF TGTGCCAGCAGTTCACCGGGACAGGGGATGAACGAGCAGTACTTC
TRBJ2-5 NA many TRBV11-1 CASSPTGLETQYF TGTGCCAGCAGCCCGACTGGGTTAGAGACCCAGTACTTC
TRBJ1-2 NA NA TRBV6-6 CASSPRGRNYGYTF TGTGCCAGCAGCCCGCGGGGGAGAAACTATGGCTACACCTTC
TRBJ2-4 NA many TRBV19 CATHVFGLAKNIQYF TGTGCCACCCATGTTTTCGGGCTGGCCAAAAACATTCAGTACTTC
TRBJ1-2 TRBD1 many TRBV5-1 CASSWGTGIYGYTF TGCGCCAGCAGCTGGGGGACAGGGATCTATGGCTACACCTTC
TRBJ2-1 TRBD1 many TRBV6-5 CASTRTGQNSYNEQFF TGTGCCAGTACGAGGACAGGCCAGAACTCCTACAATGAGCAGTTCTTC
TRBJ2-5 NA NA TRBV24-1 CATSDSSSLLGQETQYF TGTGCCACCAGTGATTCGTCTAGCCTACTAGGGCAAGAGACCCAGTACTTC
TRBJ2-4 TRBD2 many TRBV6-5 CASRKDVSVAGGIQYF TGTGCCAGCAGAAAAGACGTAAGCGTGGCGGGAGGCATTCAGTACTTC
TRBJ2-6 NA many TRBV5-1 CASSLEGSSGANVLTF TGCGCCAGCAGCTTGGAAGGTTCCTCTGGGGCCAACGTCCTGACTTTC
TRBJ1-2 NA many TRBV7-2 CASSVPGDYGYTF TGTGCCAGCAGCGTCCCCGGGGACTATGGCTACACCTTC
TRBJ2-6 NA many TRBV28 CASSGRWGSSGANVLTF TGTGCCAGCAGTGGTCGTTGGGGGTCGTCTGGGGCCAACGTCCTGACTTTC
TRBJ2-4 TRBD1 many TRBV7-2 CASSDRTGKNIQYF TGTGCCAGCAGCGACCGGACAGGGAAAAACATTCAGTACTTC
TRBJ1-2 NA NA TRBV7-2 CASSFPPGERGGYTF TGTGCCAGCAGCTTCCCCCCGGGAGAGCGGGGTGGCTACACCTTC